A selection of T cell receptor beta chains follows, all from one sample in a study of shared clonotypes between healthy human individuals. TCRdb keeps only in-frame clones here, not all; method: immunoSEQ multiplex PCR. Here the sample spans roughly 570,000 clones, roughly 98% being singletons. The sample was naive CD8+ T cells sorted from blood. These TCRs come from a man in his thirties or forties in good health. Both conserved end residues are part of each CDR3. A D gene is named only where the DNA matches it firmly. Clone size appears in some rows only: once, few, many, or a class for an expanded clone.

J gene	V gene	clone size	D gene	CDR3 DNA	CDR3 protein
TRBJ2-5	TRBV4-3	-	TRBD2	TGCGCCAGCAGCCAGACGACTAGCGGGAGGGCCAGGGTGGAGACCCAGTACTTC	CASSQTTSGRARVETQYF
TRBJ2-5	TRBV4-1	-	-	TGCGCCAGCAGCCAAGTGGCTTTCGAGACCCAGTACTTC	CASSQVAFETQYF
TRBJ2-7	TRBV9	once	-	TGTGCCAGCAGCGTTGGGCCCACCCCCTACGAGCAGTACTTC	CASSVGPTPYEQYF
TRBJ2-1	TRBV11-2	-	TRBD2	TGTGCCAGCAGAGATAGCGGGAGGAGGGACAATGAGCAGTTCTTC	CASRDSGRRDNEQFF
TRBJ2-1	TRBV27	-	TRBD1	TGTGCCAGCAGTTTTGGACAGGGCCCCGAGCAGTTCTTC	CASSFGQGPEQFF
TRBJ2-3	TRBV29-1	-	TRBD2	TGCAGCGTTGATGGGACTAGCGGAGGTAGCACAGATACGCAGTATTTT	CSVDGTSGGSTDTQYF
TRBJ2-3	TRBV27	-	-	TGTGCCAGCAGTGATCAAGAACTAGTTATCGGCACAGATACGCAGTATTTT	CASSDQELVIGTDTQYF
TRBJ1-5	TRBV7-8	once	-	TGTGCCAGCAGCCTTCCGGGCGGGGAATTGAATCAGCCCCAGCATTTT	CASSLPGGELNQPQHF
TRBJ2-1	TRBV7-9	-	TRBD2	TGTGCCAGCAGCTTATCTAAAACTAGCGGGAGGGCCTACAATGAGCAGTTCTTC	CASSLSKTSGRAYNEQFF
TRBJ2-7	TRBV25-1	-	-	TGTGCCAGCAGTGGGCCGTTCCGTAGCTCCTACGAGCAGTACTTC	CASSGPFRSSYEQYF
TRBJ2-7	TRBV6-9	-	TRBD1	TGTGCCAGCAAAATAACAGTTAGGGTTGGTGGGACAGAGATCTCCTACGAGCAGTACTTC	CASKITVRVGGTEISYEQYF
TRBJ2-7	TRBV27	-	-	TGTGCCAGCAGTTTGCAGGGTGAAAGCTCCTACGAGCAGTACTTC	CASSLQGESSYEQYF
TRBJ1-3	TRBV9	-	-	TGTGCCAGCAGCGGCCGAAACACCATATATTTT	CASSGRNTIYF
TRBJ1-1	TRBV30	-	-	TGTGCCTGGCCAGCACGAGGACAAGCTTTCTTT	CAWPARGQAFF
TRBJ1-1	TRBV30	-	-	TGTGCCTGGAGTGAGGAGGGAGGAGCTGAAGCTTTCTTT	CAWSEEGGAEAFF
TRBJ2-7	TRBV11-2	once	TRBD2	TGTGCCAGCAGCTTAGTACTAGCGAAGGACTACGAGCAGTACTTC	CASSLVLAKDYEQYF
TRBJ1-5	TRBV7-8	-	-	TGTGCCAGCAGCTTAAGGTCGGGGGGCTTAAATCAGCCCCAGCATTTT	CASSLRSGGLNQPQHF
TRBJ1-5	TRBV9	few	-	TGTGCCAGCAGCGTCAATAGCAATCAGCCCCAGCATTTT	CASSVNSNQPQHF
TRBJ2-7	TRBV4-1	-	TRBD2	TGCGCCAGCAGCCAAGCTTTAGCGGGAGCACCCTACGAGCAGTACTTC	CASSQALAGAPYEQYF
TRBJ2-1	TRBV7-9	-	-	TGTGCCAGCAGCTCAAGGGCGGAGCAGTTGGGCAATGAGCAGTTCTTC	CASSSRAEQLGNEQFF
TRBJ2-5	TRBV27	-	-	TGTGCCAGCAGTTTATTCTACGGGGGACCGCAAGAGACCCAGTACTTC	CASSLFYGGPQETQYF
TRBJ2-1	TRBV7-9	-	-	TGTGCCAGCAGCTTATTAAGTTTGGATGAGCAGTTCTTC	CASSLLSLDEQFF
TRBJ2-7	TRBV29-1	-	-	TGCAGCGTTGCTGCCCTTCTGACATACGAGCAGTACTTC	CSVAALLTYEQYF
TRBJ2-6	TRBV10-3	-	-	TGTGCCATCAGTGAGTCGCAGGGAGCTGGGGCCAACGTCCTGACTTTC	CAISESQGAGANVLTF
TRBJ1-1	TRBV7-6	-	-	TGTGCCAGCAGCTTAAGAAAGGATCGCACTGAAGCTTTCTTT	CASSLRKDRTEAFF
TRBJ2-7	TRBV29-1	-	TRBD1	TGCAGCGTTGAAGGGGGGACAGAGCTCTCCTACGAGCAGTACTTC	CSVEGGTELSYEQYF
TRBJ2-3	TRBV11-2	once	-	TGTGCCAGCAGCTTAGGGTCCTCAGGAAGAGACACAGATACGCAGTATTTT	CASSLGSSGRDTDTQYF
TRBJ2-3	TRBV28	-	-	TGTGCCAGCAGTGCGAGGGCCCACGAGGATACGCAGTATTTT	CASSARAHEDTQYF
TRBJ2-7	TRBV10-1	-	TRBD2	TGCGCCAGCAGTGAGTCCGGGGGGTACTCCTACGAGCAGTACTTC	CASSESGGYSYEQYF
TRBJ2-1	TRBV11-2	-	-	TGTGCCAGCAGTTCCCTAGTTGATGAGCAGTTCTTC	CASSSLVDEQFF
TRBJ2-2	TRBV6-5	-	-	TGTGCCAGCAGCCTCCTCGGGGCCGGGGAGCTGTTTTTT	CASSLLGAGELFF
TRBJ2-3	TRBV10-2	-	TRBD1	TGCGCCAGCGAGGGGGCCACCACGCAGTATTTT	CASEGATTQYF
TRBJ2-1	TRBV18	-	TRBD1	TGTGCCAGCTCACCCGGTCGCGGGACAGGATACAATGAGCAGTTCTTC	CASSPGRGTGYNEQFF
TRBJ2-7	TRBV27	-	TRBD1	TGTGCCAGCAGTTCCTCCGACAGGGGAGGAGGGAAGTCTTCCTACGAGCAGTACTTC	CASSSSDRGGGKSSYEQYF
TRBJ1-1	TRBV11-2	-	TRBD1	TGTGCCAGCAGCTTAATGTCGGGCAGGGGGCCGGTGAGCACTGAAGCTTTCTTT	CASSLMSGRGPVSTEAFF
TRBJ2-7	TRBV6-5	-	TRBD2	TGTGCCAGCAGTAATCCGGGACTAGGGAACGAGCAGTACTTC	CASSNPGLGNEQYF
TRBJ1-1	TRBV2	-	-	TGTGCCAGCAGTGAAGAGGCAGGGAGGAACACTGAAGCTTTCTTT	CASSEEAGRNTEAFF
TRBJ1-4	TRBV5-1	-	-	TGCGCCAGCAGCCCGGACAACAATAATGAAAAACTGTTTTTT	CASSPDNNNEKLFF
TRBJ1-5	TRBV27	-	-	TGTGCCAGCAGTGTTTTAGGAGTAAATCAGCCCCAGCATTTT	CASSVLGVNQPQHF
TRBJ1-2	TRBV20-1	-	TRBD1	TGCAGTGCCGGGGACAGCTATGGCTACACCTTC	CSAGDSYGYTF
TRBJ2-1	TRBV7-6	-	-	TGTGCCAGCAGCTTATCTGGATCTTTGACGGACCGCAATGAGCAGTTCTTC	CASSLSGSLTDRNEQFF
TRBJ2-7	TRBV7-8	-	TRBD1	TGTGCCAGCAGCCCATCCGGGACAGGGACTTCCTACGAGCAGTACTTC	CASSPSGTGTSYEQYF
TRBJ2-7	TRBV11-2	-	-	TGTGCCAGCAGCTTAGAGTTTAGCGGCAGCTCCTACGAGCAGTACTTC	CASSLEFSGSSYEQYF
TRBJ2-7	TRBV27	-	TRBD2	TGTGCCAGCAGTTTATCGCGGGAGGGGCCCTACGAGCAGTACTTC	CASSLSREGPYEQYF
TRBJ1-1	TRBV27	-	-	TGTGCCAGCAGTCCCAGGGTTGCGAACACTGAAGCTTTCTTT	CASSPRVANTEAFF
TRBJ2-7	TRBV11-2	-	-	TGTGCCAGCAGCTTATACCGGACACCCACCTACGAGCAGTACTTC	CASSLYRTPTYEQYF
TRBJ2-3	TRBV11-2	-	-	TGTGCCAGCAGCTTAGGACGGGAGAGAGGTTTCGGAACAGATACGCAGTATTTT	CASSLGRERGFGTDTQYF
TRBJ2-6	TRBV10-3	-	-	TGTGCCATCAGTGAGTTTAAATTGTCTCCCGGGGACTCTGGGGCCAACGTCCTGACTTTC	CAISEFKLSPGDSGANVLTF
TRBJ1-2	TRBV28	-	TRBD1	TGTGCCAGCAGTTGGGACAGGACCCCCTATGGCTACACCTTC	CASSWDRTPYGYTF
TRBJ2-7	TRBV6-6	-	TRBD1	TGTGCCAGCAGTTTACGACAGGGGCCCCCCTACGAGCAGTACTTC	CASSLRQGPPYEQYF
TRBJ2-7	TRBV19	-	-	TGTGCCAGTAGTATATCATCGAGAGCCGAGCAGTACTTC	CASSISSRAEQYF
TRBJ1-2	TRBV27	-	-	TGTGCCAGCAGTTTTGTAGGGTCGGACTATGGCTACACCTTC	CASSFVGSDYGYTF
TRBJ2-7	TRBV6-6	-	-	TGTGCCAGCAGTCCTACTGGGTCCGAAACCTACGAGCAGTACTTC	CASSPTGSETYEQYF
TRBJ2-7	TRBV7-2	-	-	TGTGCCAGCAGCCTAGGACATTCCTCCTACGAGCAGTACTTC	CASSLGHSSYEQYF
TRBJ1-2	TRBV11-2	-	TRBD1	TGTGCCAGCAGCTTAGATACGGGGACAGGTGTTTCTCTTGGCTACACCTTC	CASSLDTGTGVSLGYTF